This TCR beta chain was sequenced in a study of T cells in Graves' hyperthyroidism and ophthalmopathy. The diagnoses drew upon clinical symptoms, serum thyroxine and TRAb, thyroid ultrasound and orbital computed tomography. The CDR3 regions of TCR beta were amplified from RNA transcripts. Initially, a first-round RT-PCR of the TCR CDR3 employed the HTBI primer set. MiXCR was run by TCRdb on the multiplex PCR reads, yielding one entry per CDR3 protein. The sample yields more than 40,000 distinct CDR3 sequences, approximately 49% seen once. CDR1 is SGDLS and CDR2 is YYNGEE in the germline V gene. The CDR3 totals 16 residues. V was pared by 0 bases and J by 4 bases, with 7 bases of the junction left unmatched.

This receptor was obtained from a woman aged 45 to 65 with Graves' hyperthyroidism. The sequenced material came from peripheral blood or thyroid tissue (not recorded which). This rearrangement joins TRBV9 to TRBJ2-7; 10 bases map to TRBD2. The DNA of the CDR3 is TGTGCCAGCAGCGTAGGACTAGCGGGTAATACTTACGAGCAGTACTTC. Its protein product is CASSVGLAGNTYEQYF.